Below, 3 T cell receptor beta chains from the same sample are listed, as sequenced in a study of cytomegalovirus exposure and HLA in healthy donors. The PCR used 60 Vbeta and 13 Jbeta primers. Some clones are missing from TCRdb's copy, which holds only in-frame ones; the method was immunoSEQ multiplex PCR. Among around 120,000 clones, 70% to 75% were seen once, and the ten largest hold around 4%. The specimen sequenced was PBMCs. These receptors originate from a woman between 40 and 50 years old in good health and CMV-seronegative.

This chain links TRBV7-9 with TRBJ2-7; 11 positions match TRBD2. Trimming removed 5 bases from V and 7 bases from J; junction bases left unmatched: 7. The CDR3 has 14 amino acids. Germline CDR1 SEHNR, CDR2 FQNEAQ (reference sequence). The CDR3 DNA reads as TGTGCCAGCAGCGGACTAGCGGGTACAGGGGAGCAGTACTTC. Translating gives CASSGLAGTGEQYF.

V is TRBV7-8 and J is TRBJ2-5; TRBD1 matches at 9 bases. V lost 3 bases to trimming and J lost 5 bases; unmatched junction nucleotides: 7. The germline gives CDR1 SGHVS, CDR2 FQNEAQ. The CDR3 runs 15 residues. The CDR3 reads CASSFTGGAAETQYF. The CDR3 DNA reads as TGTGCCAGCAGCTTCACAGGGGGCGCCGCGGAGACCCAGTACTTC.

This chain uses TRBV5-1 with TRBJ1-1; no firm D call. The CDR3 runs to 14 residues. Trimming removed 0 bases at V and 0 bases at J, with 6 bases between. Germline CDR1 SGHRS, CDR2 YFSETQ. The CDR3 loop is CASSLESMNTEAFF. CDR3 coding DNA: TGCGCCAGCAGCTTGGAAAGCATGAACACTGAAGCTTTCTTT.